The clone carrying this T cell receptor beta chain is a singleton in its sample. These data are taken from a study of Ad26.COV2.S vaccination and SARS-CoV-2 variants. Treatment given: 15 to 20 received Ad26.COV2.S at low or high dose, single or two shots; roughly 5 received placebo; per-sample allocation not given. Specimens were obtained on day 63 following the first vaccine or placebo injection. Sequencing was performed with immunoSEQ multiplex PCR; in TCRdb, only in-frame clones are kept and a portion is missing. This sample has about 440,000 clones, with about nine tenths found just once. Sequencing was performed on peripheral blood, taken in a trial of Ad26.COV2.S vaccine versus placebo. This receptor was identified in a person between 18 and 65 years old who received the Ad26.COV2.S COVID-19 vaccine or a placebo.

The CDR3 DNA reads TGTGCCAGCAGCCCTCTAGCAGGGTCCTACAATGAGCAGTTCTTC. Translating it yields CASSPLAGSYNEQFF. J is TRBJ2-1 and V is TRBV9; either TRBD1 or TRBD2 may supply D (5 bases each). Trimming took 4 bases from V and 1 from J, leaving 12 bases between them. The CDR3 sequence is 15 residues long. CDR1 and CDR2 from the germline V gene are SGDLS and YYNGEE.